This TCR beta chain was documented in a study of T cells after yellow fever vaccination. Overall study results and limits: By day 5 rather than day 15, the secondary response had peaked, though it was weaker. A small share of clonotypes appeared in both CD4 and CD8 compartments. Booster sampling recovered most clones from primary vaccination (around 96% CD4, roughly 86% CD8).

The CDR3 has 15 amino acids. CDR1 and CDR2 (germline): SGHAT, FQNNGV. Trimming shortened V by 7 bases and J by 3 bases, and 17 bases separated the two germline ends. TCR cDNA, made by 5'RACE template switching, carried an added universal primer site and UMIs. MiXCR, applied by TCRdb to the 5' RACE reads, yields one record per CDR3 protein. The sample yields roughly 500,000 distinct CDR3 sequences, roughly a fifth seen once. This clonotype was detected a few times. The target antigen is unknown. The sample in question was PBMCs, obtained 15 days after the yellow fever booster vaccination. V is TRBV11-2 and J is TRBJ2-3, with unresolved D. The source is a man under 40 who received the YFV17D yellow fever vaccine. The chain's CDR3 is CASTPESFPTDTQYF. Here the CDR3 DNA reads TGTGCCAGCACCCCGGAAAGTTTTCCTACAGATACGCAGTATTTT.